This entry describes one T cell receptor (beta chain). These data belong to a study of cytotoxic CD8 clonotypes in ibrutinib-treated CLL. Study as a whole: Each sample contained, on average, just over 250,000 productive templates and roughly 100,000 productive rearrangements.

Assay used: immunoSEQ multiplex PCR; TCRdb lists only in-frame clones, some missing. Of roughly 40,000 clones in the sample, 65% to 70% were seen once. The CDR3 contains 13 residues. Germline CDR1 and CDR2: LGHNA and YNFKEQ. V shed 0 bases and J shed 8 bases, with 8 bases lying between them. This sequence was found in a human donor with chronic lymphocytic leukemia. The material sequenced was PBMCs, taken at disease progression, from a patient treated with ibrutinib. The gene calls are TRBV4-2 and TRBJ2-1; D is undetermined. CDR3 loop: CASSQERIDEQFF. The CDR3, as DNA: TGTGCCAGCAGCCAAGAGAGGATCGATGAGCAGTTCTTC.